This paragraph covers one T cell receptor beta chain sequence. Germline lookup yields CDR1 SGDLS and CDR2 YYNGEE. V lost 1 base and J lost 3; bases outside the gene matches: 4. The length of the CDR3 is 15 residues. The record originates from a study of blood T cell repertoires in COVID-19. In the study overall: COVID-19 samples from acute and convalescent phases originated in the United States, Italy and Spain.

Data came from immunoSEQ multiplex PCR; TCRdb stores just in-frame clones and leaves some out. The sample includes over 250,000 clones, approximately 88% of them seen just once. The chain employs TRBV9 and TRBJ2-7; TRBD1 matches 10 bases. The sequence was collected from a man aged 50 or older with acute or convalescent COVID-19. Source material: peripheral blood. The CDR3 DNA reads TGTGCCAGCAGCGTATCCGGGACAGGGGACTACGAGCAGTACTTC. This translates into CASSVSGTGDYEQYF.